Listed here are 32 T cell receptor beta chains from one sample, sequenced in a study of cytomegalovirus exposure and HLA in healthy donors. Both 60 Vbeta primers and 13 Jbeta primers went into the PCR. Assay: immunoSEQ multiplex PCR; the TCRdb copy retains only in-frame clones and omits some. The sample shows some 150,000 clones, around three quarters of them seen only once. The material sequenced was PBMCs. All receptors come from a middle-aged woman in good health and CMV-seropositive.

This clone was detected once. The chain is built from TRBV5-1 and TRBJ2-7; 7 bases line up with TRBD1. J gave up 2 bases and V 3 bases, and 8 bases lay outside the gene matches. CDR1 and CDR2 (germline): SGHRS, YFSETQ. This CDR3 spans 15 amino acids. The DNA of the CDR3 is TGCGCCAGCAGCTCCTCGACAGGGAGCACCTACGAGCAGTACTTC. It yields the protein CASSSSTGSTYEQYF.

The rearrangement uses TRBV6-5 and TRBJ2-5; D is unresolved. The better agreement between TRBJ2-7 and the DNA end casts doubt on the J call. Germline lookup yields CDR1 MNHEY and CDR2 SVGAGI. CDR3 size: 15 residues. CDR3 sequence: CASSYSTRLSYEQYF. CDR3 nucleotides: TGTGCCAGCAGTTACTCAACGAGGCTCTCCTACGAGCAGTACTTC.

The V and J genes are TRBV28 and TRBJ1-1, with a possible D match to TRBD1 (6 bases). This CDR3 is built from 16 residues. CDR1 is MDHEN, CDR2 SYDVKM, per germline. V was shortened by 2 bases and J by 3 bases, with 16 bases between the two germline ends. CDR3: CASSLRGALSDTEAFF. CDR3 coding DNA: TGTGCCAGCAGTTTACGGGGGGCATTATCGGACACTGAAGCTTTCTTT.

This clone was seen just once. Other DNA sequences of this sample code for an identical CDR3. This chain joins TRBV12-5 and TRBJ1-2; maybe TRBD1 (5 bases). The V gene's germline CDR1 is LGHNT and CDR2 FRNRAP. Trimming removed 5 bases from V and 0 bases from J, with 16 bases in between. The CDR3 runs to 16 residues. The CDR3 DNA follows: TGTGCTAGTGGTCCTAGTCTCCAGACAGCTAACTATGGCTACACCTTC. Translated: CASGPSLQTANYGYTF.

V usage is TRBV12-1 and J usage is TRBJ2-7; TRBD1, the table's D call, was not compared with the DNA. TRBV12-1 is classified as a pseudogene. The CDR3 is 14 residues long. The CDR3: CASSFEQDRYEQYF. In DNA, the CDR3 is TGTGCCAGCAGCTTTGAACAGGACAGATACGAGCAGTACTTC.

As concerns this clone: This is likely an artifact of a read error, given a far larger clone one base away. This chain joins TRBV6-1 and TRBJ1-2, with 7 bases fitting TRBD1. From germline, CDR1 is MNHNS and CDR2 SASEGT. This CDR3 is built from 16 residues. In DNA, the CDR3 is TGTGCCAGCAGTGCCTCCGACAGGGCCCCTTTCTATGGCTACGCCTTC. Translation: CASSASDRAPFYGYAF.

CDR3 sequence reads: CASSIERGATDTQYF. CDR3 nucleotide sequence: TGTGCCAGTAGTATAGAACGGGGGGCCACGGATACGCAGTATTTT. The gene calls are TRBV19 and TRBJ2-3; tentative D call: TRBD2 (7 bases). Germline CDR1 LNHDA, CDR2 SQIVND (reference sequence). The CDR3 extends over 15 amino acids. The germline V and J ends were trimmed by 0 bases and 6 bases, with 13 bases remaining between them.

The chain combines TRBV23-1 with TRBJ2-7, with 10 positions matching TRBD1. TRBV23-1 counts as an open reading frame of uncertain function. The CDR3 length is 16 residues. V shed 3 bases and J 3 bases; nucleotides not matched to a gene: 8. CDR3 protein: CASSQGRDRGFYEQYF. The DNA for the CDR3 is TGCGCCAGCAGTCAGGGCCGGGACAGGGGTTTCTACGAGCAGTACTTC.

In the case of this clone: A junction boundary mismatches the germline segment, possibly from a read error. The V call is TRBV4-2, the J call TRBJ1-2; weak D call: TRBD1 (5 bases). The CDR3 has 16 residues. CDR1 LGHNA and CDR2 YNFKEQ come from the germline V gene. CDR3 region: CASIQEDTSFNYGYTF. As DNA, the CDR3 is TGTGCCAGCATCCAAGAGGACACCTCATTTAACTATGGCTACACCTTC.

This clone was counted a few times. The gene calls are TRBV6-7 and TRBJ2-5; TRBD2 aligns across 9 bases. TRBV6-7 is known as an ORF, though its function is uncertain. This CDR3 region has 16 residues. V was pared by 0 bases and J by 4 bases, with 6 bases of the junction left unmatched. The CDR3 sequence: CASSYSGLAKTETQYF. For the CDR3, the DNA is TGTGCCAGCAGTTACTCAGGACTAGCGAAAACAGAGACCCAGTACTTC.

The chain employs TRBV19 and TRBJ2-5, with no clear D. This CDR3 has 13 amino acids. Germline V CDR1 and CDR2: LNHDA, SQIVND (reference sequence). The V end was cut by 0 bases, the J end by 5 bases, with 7 bases between. In DNA, the CDR3 is TGTGCCAGTAGTATAGACAGTTTGGAGACCCAGTACTTC. This gives the protein CASSIDSLETQYF.

Only one count was recorded for this clone. This chain joins TRBV28 and TRBJ1-6, with 8 bases lining up with TRBD1. The CDR3 consists of 16 residues. Trimming took 7 bases from V and 7 from J; bases not matched to a gene: 12. CDR1 and CDR2 (germline): MDHEN, SYDVKM. The DNA of the CDR3 is TGTGCCAGCAACTTATTACAGGGGGAGGCCAATTCACCCCTCCACTTT. Translating it yields CASNLLQGEANSPLHF. Based on the CDR3 plus reference TRBV28 and TRBJ1-6, the full variable domain is DVKVTQSSRYLVKRTGEKVFLECVQDMDHENMFWYRQDPGLGLRLIYFSYDVKMKEKGDIPEGYSVSREKKERFSLILESASTNQTSMYLCASNLLQGEANSPLHFGNGTRLTVT.

The genes are TRBV28 and TRBJ1-2; the D gene is possibly TRBD1 (5 bases). V lost 3 bases to trimming and J lost 2 bases, with 7 bases between them. The CDR3 consists of 13 residues. Looked up from germline, CDR1 is MDHEN and CDR2 is SYDVKM. CDR3 residues: CASSLDINYGYTF. In nucleotides, the CDR3 is TGTGCCAGCAGTTTGGACATAAACTATGGCTACACCTTC.

This chain links TRBV2 with TRBJ2-3; 9 bases fit TRBD2. This CDR3 comprises 14 residues. V shed 8 bases, J shed 2 bases, and the junction held 5 bases outside the gene matches. CDR1 is SNHLY, CDR2 FYNNEI, per germline. In nucleotides, the CDR3 is TGTGCCAGCTCGCTAGCGGGGACCACAGATACGCAGTATTTT. This translates into CASSLAGTTDTQYF.

The chain has TRBV6-6 and TRBJ1-1, with TRBD1 as a possible D gene (5 bases). This CDR3 spans 12 amino acids. In germline, CDR1 is MNHNY, CDR2 SVGAGI (reference sequence). Trimming stripped 6 bases from V and 4 bases from J, with 9 bases between. CDR3 coding DNA: TGTGCCAGCAGCCCCGGGGGCACTGAAGCTTTCTTT. It yields the protein CASSPGGTEAFF.

This chain links TRBV18 with TRBJ2-3; D is unclear. Germline CDR1 and CDR2: KGHSH and LQKENI. The CDR3 extends over 12 amino acids. Trimming left V 3 bases short and J 1 base short, with 2 bases between. The chain's CDR3 is CASSPGTDTQYF. The CDR3 DNA sequence: TGTGCCAGCTCACCCGGCACAGATACGCAGTATTTT. The complete variable domain, with remaining parts taken from reference TRBV18 and TRBJ2-3, reads NAGVMQNPRHLVRRRGQEARLRCSPMKGHSHVYWYRQLPEEGLKFMVYLQKENIIDESGMPKERFSAEFPKEGPSILRIQQVVRGDSAAYFCASSPGTDTQYFGPGTRLTVL.

This clone showed up just a few times. The genes are TRBV4-2 and TRBJ1-2; D uncertain. This CDR3 contains 13 residues. CDR1 and CDR2 from the germline V gene are LGHNA and YNFKEQ. V shed 3 bases and J shed 3 bases, with 8 bases lying between them. CDR3 loop: CASSHPEHYGYTF. CDR3 sequence (DNA): TGTGCCAGCAGCCACCCCGAGCACTATGGCTACACCTTC.

V and J are TRBV9 and TRBJ2-5; 8 nucleotides align to TRBD1. Germline V lookup: CDR1 SGDLS, CDR2 YYNGEE. J was trimmed by 5 bases and V by 0 bases; bases with no gene match: 6. CDR3 length equals 15 residues. The CDR3 region is CASSVAQGAGETQYF. The CDR3 DNA follows: TGTGCCAGCAGCGTAGCTCAGGGGGCCGGTGAGACCCAGTACTTC.

This chain uses TRBV28 with TRBJ2-7; 7 bases agree with TRBD1. V shed 3 bases, J shed 0 bases, and the junction held 11 bases outside the gene matches. This CDR3 has 17 residues. Germline CDR1 is MDHEN and CDR2 is SYDVKM. The CDR3 nucleotides read TGTGCCAGCAGTTTCCTAGGGGGCACCTTCAGCTCCTACGAGCAGTACTTC. Translating gives CASSFLGGTFSSYEQYF.

This clone has a single count. The V and J genes are TRBV11-1 and TRBJ2-2; D is unresolved. This CDR3 is built from 12 residues. V lost 5 bases, J lost 7 bases, and 8 bases lay in between. Germline CDR1 SGHAT, CDR2 FQDESV (reference sequence). The CDR3: CASSRVFGELFF. The CDR3, as DNA: TGTGCCAGCAGCCGTGTGTTCGGGGAGCTGTTTTTT.

The gene calls are TRBV11-2 and TRBJ2-7; D possibly corresponds to TRBD1 (6 bases). V lost 5 bases to trimming and J lost 3 bases, with 11 bases between them. Germline loops: CDR1 SGHAT, CDR2 FQNNGV. This CDR3 contains 13 residues. The CDR3 DNA follows: TGTGCCAGCAGCCCAGACAGGAACTACGAGCAGTACTTC. It is translated as CASSPDRNYEQYF.

This chain links TRBV6-1 with TRBJ1-1; tentative D call: TRBD1 (6 bases). V lost 7 bases, J lost 5 bases, and 14 bases lay in between. Germline V gene data show CDR1 as MNHNS and CDR2 as SASEGT. There are 13 residues in the CDR3. The CDR3 DNA is TGTGCCAGCATTACAGGGTCGGGGACTGAAGCTTTCTTT. It codes for CASITGSGTEAFF.

The gene calls are TRBV6-1 and TRBJ2-3, with TRBD1 as a possible D gene (6 bases). Germline-derived CDR1 and CDR2 are MNHNS and SASEGT. This CDR3 has 15 amino acids. V was clipped by 8 bases and J by 2 bases, with 17 bases between them. The chain's CDR3 is CASARDRQDTDTQYF. The CDR3 coding sequence is TGTGCCAGCGCTCGCGACAGGCAAGACACAGATACGCAGTATTTT.

The J gene is TRBJ2-1, the V gene TRBV4-1, with 13 nucleotides matching TRBD2. The J segment lost 2 bases and the V segment lost 4 bases, leaving 11 bases of the junction unmatched. CDR1 MGHRA and CDR2 YSYEKL come from the germline V gene. This CDR3 is 19 amino acids long. The CDR3 nucleotides read TGCGCCAGCAGCCCCACCGACTTGACTAGCGGGGGGACCTACAATGAGCAGTTCTTC. This gives the protein CASSPTDLTSGGTYNEQFF.

This clone came up once. The V and J genes are TRBV18 and TRBJ2-7; 9 bases fit TRBD2. Germline CDR1 reads KGHSH; CDR2 reads LQKENI. The CDR3 loop spans 16 amino acids. V gave up 1 base and J gave up 2 bases; unmatched junction bases: 6. The CDR3 bases are TGTGCCAGCTCACCACGACTAGCGGATCTAACCTACGAGCAGTACTTC. Protein sequence: CASSPRLADLTYEQYF.

The chain employs TRBV30 and TRBJ1-1; 7 nucleotides agree with TRBD1. The CDR3 is 13 residues long. V trimming: 0 bases; J trimming: 6 bases; junction bases outside the gene matches: 4. The V gene's germline CDR1 is GTSNPN and CDR2 SVGIG (reference sequence). CDR3 residues: CAWSVLQGAEAFF. The CDR3 DNA sequence: TGTGCCTGGAGTGTACTTCAGGGGGCTGAAGCTTTCTTT.

Only a few counts were recorded for this clone. The rearrangement links TRBV21-1 to TRBJ2-7; the listed D gene, TRBD1, was not tested against the DNA. TRBV21-1 is annotated as a pseudogene. This CDR3 comprises 14 residues. CDR3 sequence: CASSGRQYSYEQYF. Here the CDR3 DNA reads TGTGCCAGCAGCGGCCGACAGTACTCCTACGAGCAGTACTTC.

CDR3 sequence (DNA): TGTGCCTGGAGTGTCTTGGGGGGGAAAGATACGCAGTATTTT. Amino acids: CAWSVLGGKDTQYF. This chain uses TRBV30 with TRBJ2-3; 7 bases agree with TRBD2. The CDR3 is 14 residues long. Losses at the gene ends were 0 bases for V and 5 bases for J; bases not matched to a gene: 5. The germline CDR1 and CDR2 sequences are GTSNPN and SVGIG (reference sequence).

The chain uses TRBV9 and TRBJ1-3; D gene uncertain. V lost 0 bases and J lost 0, with 4 bases in between. Per the germline V gene, CDR1 is SGDLS and CDR2 is YYNGEE. This CDR3 comprises 14 residues. The CDR3 coding sequence is TGTGCCAGCAGCGTAGACTTCTCTGGAAACACCATATATTTT. Protein sequence: CASSVDFSGNTIYF.

The V and J genes are TRBV19 and TRBJ1-2, with 7 bases aligning to TRBD1. Germline V lookup: CDR1 LNHDA, CDR2 SQIVND (reference sequence). The CDR3 spans 13 residues. V lost 7 bases, J lost 7 bases, and 9 bases stayed unmatched. The CDR3 DNA sequence: TGTGCCAGTAAGTCGGAGGGGGCGGCTGGCTACACCTTC. It encodes CASKSEGAAGYTF.

The chain employs TRBV9 and TRBJ1-2, with unresolved D. The CDR3 covers 12 residues. V dropped 5 bases and J dropped 8 bases, with 13 bases sitting between them. The germline V gene has CDR1 SGDLS and CDR2 YYNGEE. The CDR3 region is CASRRTDWGYTF. The CDR3 DNA reads TGTGCCAGCAGACGGACGGACTGGGGCTACACCTTC.

This clone was counted a few times. V and J are TRBV5-4 and TRBJ2-1; TRBD1 is a possible D gene (5 bases). The CDR3 covers 16 residues. CDR1 SGHNT and CDR2 YYREEE come from the germline V gene (reference sequence). V dropped 0 bases and J dropped 0 bases, with 10 bases sitting between them. This CDR3 is CASSLGQPSSYNEQFF. The CDR3 coding sequence is TGTGCCAGCAGCTTGGGACAGCCGAGCTCCTACAATGAGCAGTTCTTC.